A selection of T cell receptor beta chains follows, all from one sample in a study of patients and donors after allogeneic stem cell transplantation. A single record per CDR3 protein comes from TCRdb applying MiXCR to the RT-PCR reads. The profile covers roughly 880,000 distinct CDR3 sequences, with around 17% appearing a single time and around 5.5% taken by the ten largest. The sample consisted of blood, either unsorted or a sorted T cell fraction (not recorded which). The receptor set was obtained from a human donor who was either an allogeneic HSCT recipient or a stem cell or donor lymphocyte infusion donor (not recorded which). It is not recorded whose cells these are; they may come from a transplant donor. Each CDR3 is given with its conserved first and last residue. The D gene is left open where the match is weak. Clone sizes are given selectively: once, few, many, or a class where the clone is expanded.

v_gene	abundance	d_gene	j_gene	CDR3nt	CDR3aa
TRBV7-9	-	-	TRBJ2-7	TGTGCCAGCAGCCCTCAACAGGGCATAGGGGGATCCTACGAGCAGTACTTC	CASSPQQGIGGSYEQYF
TRBV2	-	-	TRBJ1-2	TGTGCCAGCAGTGAACGGGCGGGGCAGAACTATGGCTACACCTTC	CASSERAGQNYGYTF
TRBV6-2/TRBV6-3	-	-	TRBJ2-4	TGTGCCAGCCACCACGGAATGGATGGGAAAAACATTCAGTACTTC	CASHHGMDGKNIQYF
TRBV12-3/TRBV12-4	many	-	TRBJ2-5	TGTGCCAGCAGTCTCCGGGACCAAGAGACCCAGTACTTC	CASSLRDQETQYF
TRBV9	few	-	TRBJ2-1	TGTGCCAGCAGCAACCGAGTGGCGCGGTACAATGAGCAGTTCTTC	CASSNRVARYNEQFF
TRBV6-1	few	TRBD1	TRBJ1-2	TGTGCCAGCGGGCAACGACAGGGTGGAAGAGGCTACACCTTC	CASGQRQGGRGYTF
TRBV5-1	few	-	TRBJ1-1	TGCGCCAGCAGCTTTGCTAGGGGTCAGAACACTGAAGCTTTCTTT	CASSFARGQNTEAFF
TRBV30	few	-	TRBJ1-2	TGTGCCTGGAGCGGGGGAGGGGATGGCTACACCTTC	CAWSGGGDGYTF
TRBV5-1	-	-	TRBJ1-2	TGCGCCAGCAGCGTGGACCGGGCCCTTGATGGCTACACCTTC	CASSVDRALDGYTF
TRBV6-5	-	-	TRBJ2-5	TGTGCCAGCAGTTACCGAGAGTGGGGGGTGTACCAAGAGACCCAGTACTTC	CASSYREWGVYQETQYF
TRBV5-1	-	TRBD1	TRBJ2-3	TGCGCCAGCAGCCCCGGGACAGGGGGCGAAACAGATACGCAGTATTTT	CASSPGTGGETDTQYF
TRBV12-3/TRBV12-4	-	TRBD1	TRBJ1-5	TGTGCCAGCAGTTTGGGACCGGGACAGCCTAGCAATCAGCCCCAGCATTTT	CASSLGPGQPSNQPQHF
TRBV20-1	-	TRBD2	TRBJ2-3	TGCAGTGCCGGGGGGCCAGCGGGAGGCCTCACAGATACGCAGTATTTT	CSAGGPAGGLTDTQYF
TRBV10-3	few	TRBD1	TRBJ1-1	TGTGCCATCAGTGAGTCGGGACAGGGCAAGGAAGCTTTCTTT	CAISESGQGKEAFF
TRBV20-1	-	-	TRBJ1-1	TGCAGTGTCGCGGACAAAGGCACTGAAGCTTTCTTT	CSVADKGTEAFF
TRBV5-1	few	-	TRBJ1-4	TGCGCCAGCAGCTTGGGGAGACCGGCAGCTAATGAAAAACTGTTTTTT	CASSLGRPAANEKLFF
TRBV5-6	few	TRBD1	TRBJ2-5	TGTGCCAGCAGCTTGGGTCTGACAGGGGGCTTGGAGACCCAGTACTTC	CASSLGLTGGLETQYF
TRBV29-1	-	-	TRBJ2-2	TGCAGCGTTGTTGGGACAACGAACACCGGGGAGCTGTTTTTT	CSVVGTTNTGELFF